The 18 T cell receptor beta chains given below trace back to one sample, sequenced in a study of blood T cell repertoires in COVID-19 (dated by TCRdb to about 2020). Libraries were built with the immunoSEQ multiplex PCR assay. TCRdb retrieved this table from immuneACCESS and kept in-frame rearrangements only. Not all clones are present; in checked studies, unresolved V genes account for under half, and no reason is known for the remainder. The sample table lists 180,000 or so clones, over 65% of them with a count of one. The top ten hold approximately 4% of the sample. Source material: PBMCs or T cells enriched from blood (not recorded which). Every receptor here comes from a woman aged 45 to 65 who had recovered from COVID-19.

The chain has TRBV3-1 (or the pseudogene TRBV3-2) and TRBJ1-6, with TRBD1 as a possible D gene (6 bases). The CDR3 runs 13 residues. In germline, CDR1 is LGHDT, CDR2 YNNKEL (reference sequence). V was pared by 4 bases and J by 15 bases, with 16 bases between. The CDR3 DNA is TGTGCCAGCAGCCGAAAACAGGGCCGGGGCCTCCACTTT. It specifies CASSRKQGRGLHF.

This rearrangement joins TRBV10-3 to TRBJ2-1; 9 bases fit TRBD1. Germline V gene data show CDR1 as ENHRY and CDR2 as SYGVKD. With 2 bases clipped from V and 0 bases from J, the junction kept 11 bases outside the gene matches. This CDR3 region has 19 residues. CDR3 nucleotide sequence: TGTGCCATCAGTGAGGGGTTCGGGGACAGGGATCACTCCTACAATGAGCAGTTCTTC. Translation gives CAISEGFGDRDHSYNEQFF.

This clone was observed once. V gene TRBV6-2 or TRBV6-3 combines with J gene TRBJ2-3; 9 nucleotides match TRBD2. Trimming removed 4 bases from V and 1 base from J; junction bases left unmatched: 6. Germline CDR1 reads MNHEY; CDR2 reads SVGEGT. The length of the CDR3 is 16 residues. CDR3 in amino acids: CASSSLAGRGTDTQYF. CDR3 in DNA: TGTGCCAGCAGTTCCCTAGCGGGACGGGGCACAGATACGCAGTATTTT.

V and J are TRBV19 and TRBJ1-1; no definite D call. Trimming took off 5 bases at V and 3 bases at J, with 10 bases between the two ends. CDR1 is LNHDA, CDR2 SQIVND, per germline (reference sequence). The CDR3 has 13 amino acids. The CDR3 spells CASSADPYTEAFF. The DNA for the CDR3 is TGTGCCAGTAGTGCGGATCCTTACACTGAAGCTTTCTTT.

The chain joins TRBV4-1 to TRBJ1-4; the D gene is possibly TRBD1 (5 bases). V was trimmed by 2 bases and J by 7 bases, leaving 14 bases between them. CDR1 and CDR2 (germline): MGHRA, YSYEKL. The CDR3 extends over 15 amino acids. The CDR3 bases are TGCGCCAGCAGCCAATTCGGGGCGGGATTTGAAAAACTGTTTTTT. Translated, it gives CASSQFGAGFEKLFF.

This clone occurred once. CDR3 coding DNA: TGTGCTAGTGGTTTGGCCTTTTCCACAGCGGGATCCTACAATGAGCAGTTCTTC. This encodes CASGLAFSTAGSYNEQFF. The rearrangement uses TRBV12-5 and TRBJ2-1, with 7 bases matching TRBD2. The CDR3 runs to 18 residues. V trimming: 1 base; J trimming: 1 base; junction bases outside the gene matches: 10. Germline-derived CDR1 and CDR2 are LGHNT and FRNRAP.

V gene TRBV7-3 combines with J gene TRBJ2-3; no reliable D call. The CDR3 is made up of 15 amino acids. Deletions cut 5 bases from V and 2 bases from J, with 14 bases between. Per germline, CDR1 SGHTA and CDR2 FQGTGA. This CDR3 reads CASSPYGGNTDTQYF. CDR3 nucleotides: TGTGCCAGCAGCCCCTACGGTGGTAACACAGATACGCAGTATTTT. Full variable domain (remainder filled in from reference TRBV7-3 and TRBJ2-3): GAGVSQTPSNKVTEKGKYVELRCDPISGHTALYWYRQSLGQGPEFLIYFQGTGAADDSGLPNDRFFAVRPEGSVSTLKIQRTERGDSAVYLCASSPYGGNTDTQYFGPGTRLTVL.

The rearrangement links TRBV5-3 to TRBJ1-5, with 8 positions matching TRBD1. TRBV5-3 is identified as an open reading frame with a role that is uncertain. This CDR3 has 17 residues. V lost 4 bases and J lost 5; bases outside the gene matches: 14. The CDR3 DNA sequence: TGTGCCAGAAGCACACCAGGGGGCTATGGGAGATATCAGCCCCAGCATTTT. Its protein is CARSTPGGYGRYQPQHF.

The chain combines TRBV5-1 with TRBJ2-5; D perhaps matches TRBD1 (7 bases). Trimming stripped 5 bases from V and 2 bases from J, with 16 bases between. CDR1 SGHRS and CDR2 YFSETQ come from the germline V gene. The CDR3 consists of 15 residues. DNA for the CDR3: TGCGCCAGCAGAGGCGGGACAGACCGACAAGAGACCCAGTACTTC. Residues: CASRGGTDRQETQYF. The full variable domain, rest sourced from reference TRBV5-1 and TRBJ2-5, is KAGVTQTPRYLIKTRGQQVTLSCSPISGHRSVSWYQQTPGQGLQFLFEYFSETQRNKGNFPGRFSGRQFSNSRSEMNVSTLELGDSALYLCASRGGTDRQETQYFGPGTRLLVL.

The V and J genes are TRBV7-9 and TRBJ1-2; 9 bases align to TRBD1. The germline V gene has CDR1 SEHNR and CDR2 FQNEAQ (reference sequence). This CDR3 spans 15 amino acids. The ends lost 3 bases at V and 3 bases at J; junction bases unmatched: 5. CDR3 in amino acids: CASSFPGQGDYGYTF. DNA for the CDR3: TGTGCCAGCAGCTTTCCGGGACAGGGAGACTATGGCTACACCTTC.

This chain links TRBV30 with TRBJ1-2; tentative D call: TRBD1 (5 bases). Germline V gene lookup returns CDR1 GTSNPN and CDR2 SVGIG (reference sequence). V shed 8 bases and J shed 4 bases, with 17 bases lying between them. CDR3 length: 13 amino acids. CDR3 region: CAHGRGTVYGYTF. CDR3 in DNA: TGTGCCCATGGGCGGGGGACCGTCTATGGCTACACCTTC. Drawing the rest from reference TRBV30 and TRBJ1-2, the complete variable domain is SQTIHQWPATLVQPVGSPLSLECTVEGTSNPNLYWYRQAAGRGLQLLFYSVGIGQISSEVPQNLSASRPQDRQFILSSKKLLLSDSGFYLCAHGRGTVYGYTFGSGTRLTVV.

The chain combines TRBV5-1 with TRBJ1-5, with TRBD1 as a possible D gene (6 bases). Germline V gene data show CDR1 as SGHRS and CDR2 as YFSETQ. The CDR3 is 14 residues long. V lost 5 bases, J lost 1 base, and 10 bases lay in between. The CDR3 sequence is CASRAGVSNQPQHF. The CDR3 coding sequence is TGCGCCAGCAGGGCAGGGGTAAGCAATCAGCCCCAGCATTTT. The variable domain in full, with the rest retrieved from reference TRBV5-1 and TRBJ1-5, is KAGVTQTPRYLIKTRGQQVTLSCSPISGHRSVSWYQQTPGQGLQFLFEYFSETQRNKGNFPGRFSGRQFSNSRSEMNVSTLELGDSALYLCASRAGVSNQPQHFGDGTRLSIL.

The chain uses TRBV6-5 and TRBJ1-3; D is unclear. The CDR3 has 15 amino acids. V was shortened by 10 bases and J by 0 bases, with 16 bases between the two germline ends. Germline loops: CDR1 MNHEY, CDR2 SVGAGI. CDR3 amino acids: CATDAVGGSGNTIYF. The CDR3 DNA sequence: TGTGCCACCGATGCGGTCGGAGGCTCTGGAAACACCATATATTTT.

This clone showed up just a few times. The chain joins TRBV7-2 to TRBJ1-2; D may be TRBD1 (6 bases). Trimming pared 6 bases from V and 1 base from J, leaving 9 bases between. Germline values: CDR1 SGHTA, CDR2 FQGNSA. This CDR3 region has 13 residues. CDR3 coding DNA: TGTGCCAGCAGACGGACAGTTAACTATGGCTACACCTTC. This encodes CASRRTVNYGYTF. Full variable domain (outside the CDR3, taken from reference TRBV7-2 and TRBJ1-2): GAGVSQSPSNKVTEKGKDVELRCDPISGHTALYWYRQSLGQGLEFLIYFQGNSAPDKSGLPSDRFSAERTGGSVSTLTIQRTQQEDSAVYLCASRRTVNYGYTFGSGTRLTVV.

The V call is TRBV13, the J call TRBJ1-1; D uncertain. Germline assignment: CDR1 PRHDT and CDR2 FYEKMQ (reference sequence). V lost 5 bases and J lost 0, with 10 bases in between. This CDR3 region has 14 residues. As DNA, the CDR3 is TGTGCCAGCAGCGGCGGTTCCATGAACACTGAAGCTTTCTTT. Translated, it gives CASSGGSMNTEAFF.

This clone was found a few times. The genes are TRBV19 and TRBJ2-1; 11 bases agree with TRBD2. CDR3 size: 16 residues. Germline assignment: CDR1 LNHDA and CDR2 SQIVND (reference sequence). Germline trimming cut 3 bases from V and 7 bases from J; bases unmatched to any gene: 8. DNA of the CDR3: TGTGCCAGTAGTATCCTGACTAGCGGGGACCGGAATGAGCAGTTCTTC. It encodes CASSILTSGDRNEQFF.

V is TRBV20-1 and J is TRBJ2-1, with 11 bases that match TRBD1. The length of the CDR3 is 18 residues. CDR1 is DFQATT and CDR2 is SNEGSKA in the germline V gene (reference sequence). Losses at the gene ends were 3 bases for V and 2 bases for J; bases not matched to a gene: 12. The CDR3 is CSASGGGRTGGPYNEQFF. CDR3 coding DNA: TGCAGTGCTAGTGGGGGAGGTCGGACAGGGGGCCCCTACAATGAGCAGTTCTTC.

J is TRBJ2-2 and V is TRBV18; the D gene is possibly TRBD1 (5 bases). V lost 6 bases to trimming and J lost 1 base, with 9 bases between them. Germline values: CDR1 KGHSH, CDR2 LQKENI. CDR3 length: 14 residues. This CDR3 reads CASSWTRNTGELFF. As DNA, the CDR3 is TGTGCCAGCTCCTGGACAAGGAACACCGGGGAGCTGTTTTTT.